This record looks at one TCR beta chain sequence and its context. Assay: immunoSEQ multiplex PCR; the TCRdb copy retains only in-frame clones and omits some. The sample shows approximately 2,000,000 clones, 85% to 95% of them seen only once. This entry comes from a study of shared clonotypes between healthy human individuals. Background on the study: CD8 memory received one plate per donor, CD8 naive two, CD4 memory three and CD4 naive three.

This CDR3 has 13 residues. Trimming pared 3 bases from V and 0 bases from J, leaving 6 bases between. Germline values: CDR1 SGHVS, CDR2 FNYEAQ. The J gene is TRBJ2-7, the V gene TRBV7-6; D remains ambiguous. The sequence came from a young man in good health. Some clones in this sample may be carry-over from other donors' samples. Material for sequencing was naive CD4+ T cells from PBMCs. The subset: CD45RA+ positively selected. Here the CDR3 reads CASSLASSYEQYF. The CDR3 nucleotides are TGTGCCAGCAGCTTGGCTAGCTCCTACGAGCAGTACTTC.